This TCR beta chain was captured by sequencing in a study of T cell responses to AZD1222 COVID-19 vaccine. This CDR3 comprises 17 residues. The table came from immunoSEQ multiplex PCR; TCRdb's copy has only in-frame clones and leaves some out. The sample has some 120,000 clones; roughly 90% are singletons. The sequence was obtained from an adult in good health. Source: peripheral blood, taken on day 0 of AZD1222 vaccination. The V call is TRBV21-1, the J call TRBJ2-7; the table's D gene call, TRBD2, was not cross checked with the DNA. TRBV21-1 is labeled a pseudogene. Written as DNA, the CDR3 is TGTGCCAGCAGCAAAGCACTAGCGGGGGGGGTCTTTTGGGAGCAGTACTTC. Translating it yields CASSKALAGGVFWEQYF.